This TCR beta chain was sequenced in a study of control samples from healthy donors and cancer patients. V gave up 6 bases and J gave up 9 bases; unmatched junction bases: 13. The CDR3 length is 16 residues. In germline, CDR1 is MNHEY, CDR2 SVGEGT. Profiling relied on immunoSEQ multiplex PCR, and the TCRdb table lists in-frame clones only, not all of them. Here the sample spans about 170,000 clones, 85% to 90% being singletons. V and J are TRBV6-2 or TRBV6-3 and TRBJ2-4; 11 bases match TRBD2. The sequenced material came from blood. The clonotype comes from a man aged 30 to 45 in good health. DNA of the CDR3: TGTGCCAGCAGCCCCCTGACTAGCGGGAACATGGTCATTCAGTACTTC. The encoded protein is CASSPLTSGNMVIQYF.